Each of the 15 T cell receptor beta chains below was sequenced from the same sample in a study of blood T cell repertoires in COVID-19. TCRdb keeps only in-frame clones here, not all; method: immunoSEQ multiplex PCR. Found here are 200,000 to 250,000 clones, 84% of them singletons; the top ten hold about 1.8%. The sequenced sample consisted of PBMCs or T cells enriched from blood (not recorded which). These receptors came from a man aged 60-69 years who had recovered from COVID-19.

The rearrangement links TRBV10-3 to TRBJ1-1; 10 bases are shared with TRBD1. V shed 4 bases, J shed 6 bases, and the junction held 2 bases outside the gene matches. This CDR3 region has 13 residues. Germline V gene lookup returns CDR1 ENHRY and CDR2 SYGVKD. CDR3 sequence reads: CAISGQGAAEAFF. CDR3 in DNA: TGTGCCATCAGTGGACAGGGGGCCGCTGAAGCTTTCTTT.

The rearrangement joins TRBV7-8 to TRBJ1-1; 7 bases are shared with TRBD1. V was pared by 3 bases and J by 3 bases, with 10 bases of the junction left unmatched. The CDR3 has 16 amino acids. CDR1 and CDR2 from the germline V gene are SGHVS and FQNEAQ. The CDR3 coding sequence is TGTGCCAGCAGCTTGCCTCCGGGACAGCTGCACACTGAAGCTTTCTTT. Translating gives CASSLPPGQLHTEAFF.

The CDR3 spells CASSLIAGAATGELFF. CDR3 in DNA: TGTGCCAGTAGTCTAATAGCGGGGGCCGCTACCGGGGAGCTGTTTTTT. The V call is TRBV19, the J call TRBJ2-2; the match to TRBD2 covers 9 bases. V shed 5 bases and J 5 bases; nucleotides not matched to a gene: 9. Germline-derived CDR1 and CDR2 are LNHDA and SQIVND (reference sequence). The CDR3 has 16 residues.

The rearrangement uses TRBV11-2 and TRBJ2-7; 8 nucleotides line up with TRBD1. CDR1 is SGHAT and CDR2 is FQNNGV in the germline V gene. Germline trimming cut 5 bases from V and 7 bases from J; bases unmatched to any gene: 13. The CDR3 spans 15 residues. The chain's CDR3 is CASSPMTGAQGEQYF. The CDR3 nucleotides read TGTGCCAGCAGCCCAATGACAGGGGCCCAGGGGGAGCAGTACTTC.

For the CDR3, the DNA is TGTGCCATCAGCCGGGACAGCTACGAGCAGTACTTC. Its translation: CAISRDSYEQYF. The chain has TRBV10-3 and TRBJ2-7, with 7 bases aligning to TRBD1. Germline V gene sequence: CDR1 ENHRY, CDR2 SYGVKD. CDR3 length equals 12 residues. V trimming: 6 bases; J trimming: 3 bases; junction bases outside the gene matches: 2.

The gene calls are TRBV3-1 (or the pseudogene TRBV3-2) and TRBJ2-7; D is uncertain. Trimming cost V 0 bases and J 7 bases, with 13 bases left between them. This CDR3 region has 14 residues. CDR1 is LGHDT, CDR2 YNNKEL, per germline (reference sequence). For the CDR3, the DNA is TGTGCCAGCAGCCAAGAGCTCCGGGTTGGAGAGCAGTACTTC. Encoded protein: CASSQELRVGEQYF.

This sequence joins TRBV7-9 and TRBJ2-1; 15 nucleotides align to TRBD2. Losses at the gene ends were 5 bases for V and 8 bases for J; bases not matched to a gene: 13. The length of the CDR3 is 18 residues. Per germline, CDR1 SEHNR and CDR2 FQNEAQ (reference sequence). The CDR3 sequence: CASSAWRGLAGGRDEQFF. The CDR3 nucleotides are TGTGCCAGCAGCGCCTGGCGGGGACTAGCGGGGGGTAGGGATGAGCAGTTCTTC.

This clone was seen only a few times. The chain uses TRBV19 and TRBJ2-7, with 9 bases identical to TRBD1. This CDR3 is 14 amino acids long. The germline V gene encodes CDR1 LNHDA and CDR2 SQIVND (reference sequence). V was clipped by 6 bases and J by 5 bases; unmatched bases: 8. Here the CDR3 reads CASSTGTGRHEQYF. CDR3 nucleotides: TGTGCCAGTAGCACCGGGACAGGGCGCCACGAGCAGTACTTC. Drawing the rest from reference TRBV19 and TRBJ2-7, the complete variable domain is DGGITQSPKYLFRKEGQNVTLSCEQNLNHDAMYWYRQDPGQGLRLIYYSQIVNDFQKGDIAEGYSVSREKKESFPLTVTSAQKNPTAFYLCASSTGTGRHEQYFGPGTRLTVT.

The table lists this clone with many counts. The chain is built from TRBV6-2 or TRBV6-3 and TRBJ2-1, with D possibly TRBD2 on 6 matching bases. This CDR3 contains 13 residues. The V gene's germline CDR1 is MNHEY and CDR2 SVGEGT. Trimming took 5 bases from V and 7 from J, leaving 12 bases between them. Written as DNA, the CDR3 is TGTGCCAGCAGTCAGGGACTTAGAAATGAGCAGTTCTTC. Its translation is CASSQGLRNEQFF.

The V call is TRBV19, the J call TRBJ2-3; TRBD2 agrees at 10 bases. There are 15 residues in the CDR3. J lost 2 bases, V lost 5 bases, and 4 bases had no gene match. CDR1 and CDR2 from the germline V gene are LNHDA and SQIVND (reference sequence). CDR3 DNA: TGTGCCAGTAGTGTTAGCGGGGGGTCCACAGATACGCAGTATTTT. This gives the protein CASSVSGGSTDTQYF.

This chain joins TRBV11-3 and TRBJ2-5; 9 bases are a match to TRBD2. The V gene end was trimmed by 1 base and the J gene end by 2 bases; junction bases not matched to a gene: 2. Germline-derived CDR1 and CDR2 are SGHNT and YENEEA. CDR3 length: 15 amino acids. CDR3 region: CASSLVAGAQETQYF. The CDR3, as DNA: TGTGCCAGCAGCTTAGTAGCGGGGGCTCAAGAGACCCAGTACTTC. The whole variable domain, remainder taken from reference TRBV11-3 and TRBJ2-5, is EAGVVQSPRYKIIEKKQPVAFWCNPISGHNTLYWYLQNLGQGPELLIRYENEEAVDDSQLPKDRFSAERLKGVDSTLKIQPAELGDSAVYLCASSLVAGAQETQYFGPGTRLLVL.

The genes are TRBV4-3 and TRBJ2-3; 10 positions agree with TRBD1. V dropped 1 base and J dropped 5; count of bases not matched to a gene: 6. The CDR3 length is 16 residues. In germline, CDR1 is LGHNA, CDR2 YSLEER. CDR3 region: CASSQGQGAFKDTQYF. The CDR3 DNA reads as TGCGCCAGCAGCCAAGGACAGGGGGCGTTTAAAGATACGCAGTATTTT.

This sequence joins TRBV18 and TRBJ1-5, with no clear D. The CDR3 spans 12 residues. Germline V lookup: CDR1 KGHSH, CDR2 LQKENI. Trimming left V 3 bases short and J 8 bases short, with 8 bases between. CDR3 sequence reads: CASSPPGEPQHF. CDR3 in DNA: TGTGCCAGCTCACCCCCGGGAGAGCCCCAGCATTTT.

CDR3 protein: CASSLLGGERETQYF. CDR3 bases: TGTGCCAGTAGTCTTCTTGGGGGGGAACGAGAGACCCAGTACTTC. V gene TRBV19 combines with J gene TRBJ2-5; the match to TRBD2 covers 7 bases. The V gene end was trimmed by 5 bases and the J gene end by 4 bases; junction bases not matched to a gene: 10. Germline loops: CDR1 LNHDA, CDR2 SQIVND (reference sequence). The CDR3 totals 15 residues.

This chain connects TRBV6-5 to TRBJ2-3; 8 bases are a match to TRBD1. CDR3 length: 15 residues. From germline, CDR1 is MNHEY and CDR2 SVGAGI. Germline trimming cut 4 bases from V and 5 bases from J; bases unmatched to any gene: 8. As DNA, the CDR3 is TGTGCCAGCAGTTTGATTCAGGGGGCGCGAGATACGCAGTATTTT. It codes for CASSLIQGARDTQYF.